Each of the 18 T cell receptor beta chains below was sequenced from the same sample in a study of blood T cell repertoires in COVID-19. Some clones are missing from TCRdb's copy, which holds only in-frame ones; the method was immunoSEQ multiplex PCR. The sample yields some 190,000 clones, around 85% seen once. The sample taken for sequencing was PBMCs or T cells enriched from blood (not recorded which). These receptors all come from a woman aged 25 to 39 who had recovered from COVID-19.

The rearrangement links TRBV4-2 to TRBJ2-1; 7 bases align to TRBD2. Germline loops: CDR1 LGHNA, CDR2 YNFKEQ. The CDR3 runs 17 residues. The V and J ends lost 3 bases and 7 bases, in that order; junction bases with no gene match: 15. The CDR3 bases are TGTGCCAGCAGCCACTCTAGCGGACTCGCAGATGGGAATGAGCAGTTCTTC. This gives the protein CASSHSSGLADGNEQFF.

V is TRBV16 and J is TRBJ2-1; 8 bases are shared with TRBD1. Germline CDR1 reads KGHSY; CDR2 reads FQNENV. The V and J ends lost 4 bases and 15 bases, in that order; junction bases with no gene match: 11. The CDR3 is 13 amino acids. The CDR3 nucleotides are TGTGCCAGCAGCCCAACGGGCCGGGACAGGAGGTTCTTC. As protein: CASSPTGRDRRFF.

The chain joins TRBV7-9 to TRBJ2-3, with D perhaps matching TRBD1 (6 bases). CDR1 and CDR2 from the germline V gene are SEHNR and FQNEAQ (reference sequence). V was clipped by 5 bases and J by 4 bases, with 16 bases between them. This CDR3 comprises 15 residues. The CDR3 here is CASSPWAGAADTQYF. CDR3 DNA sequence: TGTGCCAGCAGCCCCTGGGCAGGGGCGGCAGATACGCAGTATTTT.

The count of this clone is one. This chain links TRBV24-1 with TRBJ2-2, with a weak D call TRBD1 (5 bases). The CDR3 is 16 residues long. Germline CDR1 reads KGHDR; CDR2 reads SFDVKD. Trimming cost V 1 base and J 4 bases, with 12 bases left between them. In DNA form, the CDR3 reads TGTGCCACCAGTGATTTTTCGACAACAGGCACCGGGGAGCTGTTTTTT. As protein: CATSDFSTTGTGELFF.

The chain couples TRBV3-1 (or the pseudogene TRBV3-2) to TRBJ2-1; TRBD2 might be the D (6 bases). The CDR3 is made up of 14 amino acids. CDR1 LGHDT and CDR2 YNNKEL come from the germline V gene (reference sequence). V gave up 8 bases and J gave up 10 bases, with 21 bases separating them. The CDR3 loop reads CASGRDFRDREQFF. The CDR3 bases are TGTGCCAGCGGTCGGGACTTCCGGGATCGGGAGCAGTTCTTC.

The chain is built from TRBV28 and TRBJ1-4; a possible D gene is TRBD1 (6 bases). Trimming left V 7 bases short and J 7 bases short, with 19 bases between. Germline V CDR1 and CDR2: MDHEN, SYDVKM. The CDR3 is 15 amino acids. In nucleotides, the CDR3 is TGTGCCAGCATAGAGTCGGGGGGCGCAGGTGAAAAACTGTTTTTT. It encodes CASIESGGAGEKLFF.

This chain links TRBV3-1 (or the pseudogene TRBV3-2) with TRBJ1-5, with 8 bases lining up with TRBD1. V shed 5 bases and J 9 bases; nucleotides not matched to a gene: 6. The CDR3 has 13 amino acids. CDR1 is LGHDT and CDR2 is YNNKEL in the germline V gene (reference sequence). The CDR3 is CASSEQGGRPQHF. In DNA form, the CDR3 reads TGTGCCAGCAGCGAACAGGGGGGTAGGCCCCAGCATTTT.

The CDR3 DNA follows: TGCGCCAGCAGCTTGGGGACTAGCGGAGCTGGGGATGAGCAGTTCTTC. The encoded protein is CASSLGTSGAGDEQFF. V is TRBV5-1 and J is TRBJ2-1, with TRBD2 matching 10 bases. With 0 bases clipped from V and 8 bases from J, the junction kept 8 bases outside the gene matches. The CDR3 sequence is 16 residues long. Germline CDR1 SGHRS, CDR2 YFSETQ.

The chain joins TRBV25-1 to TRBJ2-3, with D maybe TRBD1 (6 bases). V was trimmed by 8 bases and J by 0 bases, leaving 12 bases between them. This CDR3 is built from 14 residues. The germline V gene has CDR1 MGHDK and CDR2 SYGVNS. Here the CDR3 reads CASRDRTSTDTQYF. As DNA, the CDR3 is TGTGCCAGCCGAGACAGGACTAGCACAGATACGCAGTATTTT.

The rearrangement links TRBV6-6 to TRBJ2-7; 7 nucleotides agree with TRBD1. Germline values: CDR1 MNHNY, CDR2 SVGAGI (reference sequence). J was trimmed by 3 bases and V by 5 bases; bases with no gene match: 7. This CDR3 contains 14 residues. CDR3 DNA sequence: TGTGCCAGCAGTATCGACAGGGCAAGCTACGAGCAGTACTTC. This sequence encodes CASSIDRASYEQYF.

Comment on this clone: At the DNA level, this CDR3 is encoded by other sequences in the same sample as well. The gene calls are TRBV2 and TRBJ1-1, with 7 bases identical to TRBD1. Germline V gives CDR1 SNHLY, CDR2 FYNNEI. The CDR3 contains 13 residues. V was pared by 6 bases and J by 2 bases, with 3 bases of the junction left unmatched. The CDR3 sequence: CASRGDRNTEAFF. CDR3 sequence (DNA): TGTGCCAGCAGAGGGGACAGAAACACTGAAGCTTTCTTT.

DNA for the CDR3: TGTGCCAGCAGCCAAGACCCGGTCCCAGATACGCAGTATTTT. Its protein is CASSQDPVPDTQYF. The chain employs TRBV3-1 (or the pseudogene TRBV3-2) and TRBJ2-3; D gene uncertain. The V gene's germline CDR1 is LGHDT and CDR2 YNNKEL (reference sequence). V was clipped by 0 bases and J by 4 bases, with 8 bases between them. The CDR3 contains 14 residues.

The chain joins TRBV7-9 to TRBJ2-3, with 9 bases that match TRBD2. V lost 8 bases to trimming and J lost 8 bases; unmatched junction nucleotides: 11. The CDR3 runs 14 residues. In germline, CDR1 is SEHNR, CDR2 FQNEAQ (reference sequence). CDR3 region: CASDGTSLLGTQYF. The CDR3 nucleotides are TGTGCCAGCGACGGGACTAGCTTGCTGGGTACGCAGTATTTT. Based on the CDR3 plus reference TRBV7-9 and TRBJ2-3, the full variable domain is DTGVSQNPRHKITKRGQNVTFRCDPISEHNRLYWYRQTLGQGPEFLTYFQNEAQLEKSRLLSDRFSAERPKGSFSTLEIQRTEQGDSAMYLCASDGTSLLGTQYFGPGTRLTVL.

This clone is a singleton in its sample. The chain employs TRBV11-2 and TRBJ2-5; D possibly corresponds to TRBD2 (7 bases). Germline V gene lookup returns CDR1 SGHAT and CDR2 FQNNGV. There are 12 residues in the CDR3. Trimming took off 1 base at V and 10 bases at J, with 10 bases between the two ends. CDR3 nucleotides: TGTGCCAGCAGCTTAGGCGGGGGCGGCCAGTACTTC. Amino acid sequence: CASSLGGGGQYF.

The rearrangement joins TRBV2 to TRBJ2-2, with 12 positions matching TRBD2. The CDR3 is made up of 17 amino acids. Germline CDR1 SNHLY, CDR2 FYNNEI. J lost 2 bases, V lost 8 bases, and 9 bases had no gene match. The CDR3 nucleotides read TGTGCCAGCGGGCCCGGACTAGCGGGGAGTAACACCGGGGAGCTGTTTTTT. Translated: CASGPGLAGSNTGELFF.

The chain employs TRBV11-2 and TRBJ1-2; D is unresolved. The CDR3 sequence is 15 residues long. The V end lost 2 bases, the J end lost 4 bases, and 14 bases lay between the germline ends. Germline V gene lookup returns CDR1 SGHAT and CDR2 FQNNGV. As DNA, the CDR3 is TGTGCCAGCAGCTTAACCCCGGGGAGGAGCTATGGCTACACCTTC. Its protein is CASSLTPGRSYGYTF. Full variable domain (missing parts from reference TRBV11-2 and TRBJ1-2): EAGVAQSPRYKIIEKRQSVAFWCNPISGHATLYWYQQILGQGPKLLIQFQNNGVVDDSQLPKDRFSAERLKGVDSTLKIQPAKLEDSAVYLCASSLTPGRSYGYTFGSGTRLTVV.

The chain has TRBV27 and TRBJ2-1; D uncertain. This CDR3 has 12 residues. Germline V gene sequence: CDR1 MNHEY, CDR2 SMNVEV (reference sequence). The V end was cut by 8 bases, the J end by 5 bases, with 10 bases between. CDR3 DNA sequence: TGTGCCAGCCGCGTTAGTAACAATGAGCAGTTCTTC. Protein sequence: CASRVSNNEQFF.

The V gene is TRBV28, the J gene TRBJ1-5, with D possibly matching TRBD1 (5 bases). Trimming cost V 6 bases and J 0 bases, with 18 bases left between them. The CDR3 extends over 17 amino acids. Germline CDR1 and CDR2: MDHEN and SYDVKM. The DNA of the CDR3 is TGTGCCAGCAGCCGTCCTCTGGACATTAATAGCAATCAGCCCCAGCATTTT. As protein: CASSRPLDINSNQPQHF.